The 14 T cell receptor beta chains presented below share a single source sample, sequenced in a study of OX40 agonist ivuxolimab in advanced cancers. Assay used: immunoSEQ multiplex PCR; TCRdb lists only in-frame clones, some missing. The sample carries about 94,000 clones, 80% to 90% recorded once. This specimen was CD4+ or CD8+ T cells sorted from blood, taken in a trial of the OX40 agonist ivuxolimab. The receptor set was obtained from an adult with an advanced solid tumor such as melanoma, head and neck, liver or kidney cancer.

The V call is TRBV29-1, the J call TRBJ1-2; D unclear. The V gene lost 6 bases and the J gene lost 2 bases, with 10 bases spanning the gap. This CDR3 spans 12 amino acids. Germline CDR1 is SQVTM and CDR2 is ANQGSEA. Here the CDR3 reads CSVPWMNYGYTF. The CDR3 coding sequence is TGCAGCGTCCCTTGGATGAACTATGGCTACACCTTC.

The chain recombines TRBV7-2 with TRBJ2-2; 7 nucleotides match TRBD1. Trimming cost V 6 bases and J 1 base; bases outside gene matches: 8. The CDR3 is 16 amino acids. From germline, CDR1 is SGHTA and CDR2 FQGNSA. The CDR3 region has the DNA TGTGCCAGCAGAAAGGACAGGACAGGGAACACCGGGGAGCTGTTTTTT. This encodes CASRKDRTGNTGELFF.

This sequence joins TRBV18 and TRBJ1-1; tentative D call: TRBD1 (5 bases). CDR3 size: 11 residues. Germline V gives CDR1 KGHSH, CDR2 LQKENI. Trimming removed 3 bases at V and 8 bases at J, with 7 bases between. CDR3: CASSPGVEAFF. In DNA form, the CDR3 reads TGTGCCAGCTCACCGGGGGTCGAAGCTTTCTTT.

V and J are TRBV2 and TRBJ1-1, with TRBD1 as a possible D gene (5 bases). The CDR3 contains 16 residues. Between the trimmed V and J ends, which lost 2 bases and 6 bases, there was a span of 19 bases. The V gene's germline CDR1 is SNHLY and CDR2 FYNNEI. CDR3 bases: TGTGCCAGCAGTGAAAGGGGCAGTATTGGCTCTGCTGAAGCTTTCTTT. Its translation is CASSERGSIGSAEAFF.

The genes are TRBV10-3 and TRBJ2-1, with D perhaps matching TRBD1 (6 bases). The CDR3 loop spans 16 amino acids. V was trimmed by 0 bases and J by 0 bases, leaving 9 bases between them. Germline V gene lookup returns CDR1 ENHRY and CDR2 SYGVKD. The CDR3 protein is CAISESDRSSYNEQFF. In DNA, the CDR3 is TGTGCCATCAGTGAGTCGGACAGAAGCTCCTACAATGAGCAGTTCTTC.

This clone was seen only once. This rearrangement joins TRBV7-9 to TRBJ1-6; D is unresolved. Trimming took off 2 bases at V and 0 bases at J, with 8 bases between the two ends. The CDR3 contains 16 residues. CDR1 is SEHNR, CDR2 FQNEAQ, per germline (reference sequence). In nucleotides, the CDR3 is TGTGCCAGCAGCTTAACATCGAGCTCCTATAATTCACCCCTCCACTTT. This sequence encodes CASSLTSSSYNSPLHF.

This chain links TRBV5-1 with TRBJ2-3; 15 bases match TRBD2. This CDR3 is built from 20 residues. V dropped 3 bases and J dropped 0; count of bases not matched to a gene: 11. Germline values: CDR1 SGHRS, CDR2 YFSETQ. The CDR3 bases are TGCGCCAGCAGCTCTCCGGGACTAGCGGGGGGCCCCCTAAGCACAGATACGCAGTATTTT. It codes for CASSSPGLAGGPLSTDTQYF.

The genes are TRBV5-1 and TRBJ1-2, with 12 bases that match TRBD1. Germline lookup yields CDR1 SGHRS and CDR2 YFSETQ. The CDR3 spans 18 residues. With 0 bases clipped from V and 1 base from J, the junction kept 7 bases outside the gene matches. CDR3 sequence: CASSLGGTGGELNYGYTF. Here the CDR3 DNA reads TGCGCCAGCAGCTTGGGTGGGACAGGGGGCGAACTTAACTATGGCTACACCTTC. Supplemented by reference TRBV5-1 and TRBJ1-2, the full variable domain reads KAGVTQTPRYLIKTRGQQVTLSCSPISGHRSVSWYQQTPGQGLQFLFEYFSETQRNKGNFPGRFSGRQFSNSRSEMNVSTLELGDSALYLCASSLGGTGGELNYGYTFGSGTRLTVV.

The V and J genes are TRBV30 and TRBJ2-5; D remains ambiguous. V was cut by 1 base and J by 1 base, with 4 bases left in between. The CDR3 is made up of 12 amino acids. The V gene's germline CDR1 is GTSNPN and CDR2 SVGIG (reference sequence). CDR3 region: CAWSELQETQYF. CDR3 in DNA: TGTGCCTGGAGTGAGCTCCAAGAGACCCAGTACTTC.

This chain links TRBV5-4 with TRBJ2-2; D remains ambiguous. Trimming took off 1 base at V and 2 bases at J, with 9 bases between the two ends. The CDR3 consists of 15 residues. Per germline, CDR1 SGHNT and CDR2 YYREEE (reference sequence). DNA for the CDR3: TGTGCCAGCAGCTTGCAGGAAATCAACACCGGGGAGCTGTTTTTT. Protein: CASSLQEINTGELFF. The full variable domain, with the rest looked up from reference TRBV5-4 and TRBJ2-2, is ETGVTQSPTHLIKTRGQQVTLRCSSQSGHNTVSWYQQALGQGPQFIFQYYREEENGRGNFPPRFSGLQFPNYSSELNVNALELDDSALYLCASSLQEINTGELFFGEGSRLTVL.

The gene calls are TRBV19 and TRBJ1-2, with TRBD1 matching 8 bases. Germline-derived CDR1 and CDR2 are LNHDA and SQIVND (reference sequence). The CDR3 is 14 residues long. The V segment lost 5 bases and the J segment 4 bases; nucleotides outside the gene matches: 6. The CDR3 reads CASSVHRGTYGYTF. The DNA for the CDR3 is TGTGCCAGTAGTGTCCACAGGGGGACCTATGGCTACACCTTC.

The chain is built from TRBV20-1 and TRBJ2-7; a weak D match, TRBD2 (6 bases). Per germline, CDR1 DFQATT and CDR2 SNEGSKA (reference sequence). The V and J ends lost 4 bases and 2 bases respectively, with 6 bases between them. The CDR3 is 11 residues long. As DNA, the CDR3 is TGCAGTGCTACTAGCGCCTACGAGCAGTACTTC. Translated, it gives CSATSAYEQYF.

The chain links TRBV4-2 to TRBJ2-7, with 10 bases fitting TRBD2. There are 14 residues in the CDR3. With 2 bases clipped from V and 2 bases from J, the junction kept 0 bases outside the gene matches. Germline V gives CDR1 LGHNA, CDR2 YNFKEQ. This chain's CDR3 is CASSQSGGAYEQYF. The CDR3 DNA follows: TGTGCCAGCAGCCAAAGCGGGGGGGCCTACGAGCAGTACTTC.

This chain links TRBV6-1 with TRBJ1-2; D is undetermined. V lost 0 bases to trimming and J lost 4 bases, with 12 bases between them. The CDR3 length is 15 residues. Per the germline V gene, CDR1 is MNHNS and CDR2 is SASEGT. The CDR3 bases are TGTGCCAGCAGTGAAGCGGCAGGCTCCCTCTATGGCTACACCTTC. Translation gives CASSEAAGSLYGYTF.